This passage covers 21 T cell receptor beta chains from one sample sequenced in a study of blood T cell repertoires in COVID-19. TCRdb's copy holds only in-frame clones and misses some; the assay was immunoSEQ multiplex PCR. The sample lists fewer than 100,000 clones, about 85% occurring once. Source material: peripheral blood. The source of these receptors is a man aged 70 or older with acute or convalescent COVID-19.

The CDR3 DNA follows: TGTGCCAGTAGTATAGCAGTCAGAGAGACCCAGTACTTC. Protein sequence: CASSIAVRETQYF. The V and J genes are TRBV19 and TRBJ2-5; D is undetermined. The CDR3 spans 13 residues. V shed 1 base and J shed 4 bases, with 7 bases lying between them. Germline V gives CDR1 LNHDA, CDR2 SQIVND (reference sequence).

This clone was counted between two and nine times. The chain recombines TRBV5-1 with TRBJ2-2; no clear D gene. In germline, CDR1 is SGHRS, CDR2 YFSETQ. The CDR3 is 16 amino acids. Trimming removed 0 bases at V and 0 bases at J, with 9 bases between. CDR3 amino acids: CASSLGSNSNTGELFF. The CDR3 DNA reads as TGCGCCAGCAGCTTGGGTTCGAACTCGAACACCGGGGAGCTGTTTTTT.

The V call is TRBV5-1, the J call TRBJ1-3; no definite D call. The CDR3 spans 14 residues. Germline values: CDR1 SGHRS, CDR2 YFSETQ. Between the trimmed V and J ends, which lost 2 bases and 4 bases, there was a span of 10 bases. CDR3 in DNA: TGCGCCAGCAGCTTAGCGTCGGCAGGAAACACCATATATTTT. Residues: CASSLASAGNTIYF.

The chain couples TRBV30 to TRBJ1-6, with 7 bases identical to TRBD1. Germline lookup yields CDR1 GTSNPN and CDR2 SVGIG (reference sequence). J gave up 6 bases and V 3 bases, and 8 bases lay outside the gene matches. The CDR3 extends over 15 amino acids. CDR3 nucleotide sequence: TGTGCCTGGAGGGGCAGACAGGGCGTTAATTCACCCCTCCACTTT. Translation gives CAWRGRQGVNSPLHF.

The rearrangement uses TRBV7-9 and TRBJ1-4, with D unresolved. The CDR3 extends over 17 amino acids. Trimming removed 1 base at V and 7 bases at J, with 19 bases between. Germline values: CDR1 SEHNR, CDR2 FQNEAQ (reference sequence). In DNA form, the CDR3 reads TGTGCCAGCAGCTTAGTGTCGATGAGGGAGGTTGGTGAAAAACTGTTTTTT. Protein sequence: CASSLVSMREVGEKLFF.

The chain is built from TRBV6-5 and TRBJ2-7; 11 positions agree with TRBD2. After removal of 5 bases from V and 4 bases from J, the junction contained 1 base not matched to a gene. The germline CDR1 and CDR2 sequences are MNHEY and SVGAGI. This CDR3 contains 13 residues. The CDR3 DNA reads TGTGCCAGCAGTAGACTAGCGGGGTACGAGCAGTACGTC. It translates to CASSRLAGYEQYV.

V gene TRBV7-8 combines with J gene TRBJ2-7; D possibly corresponds to TRBD2 (5 bases). The CDR3 contains 14 residues. The V and J ends lost 2 bases and 2 bases respectively, with 10 bases between them. Germline V lookup: CDR1 SGHVS, CDR2 FQNEAQ. Written as DNA, the CDR3 is TGTGCCAGCAGCTTATCTAGCAGAACCTACGAGCAGTACTTC. It is translated as CASSLSSRTYEQYF. The full variable domain, completed using reference TRBV7-8 and TRBJ2-7, is GAGVSQSPRYKVAKRGQDVALRCDPISGHVSLFWYQQALGQGPEFLTYFQNEAQLDKSGLPSDRFFAERPEGSVSTLKIQRTQQEDSAVYLCASSLSSRTYEQYFGPGTRLTVT.

J is TRBJ2-7 and V is TRBV5-5; possibly TRBD1 for D (6 bases). V lost 4 bases, J lost 3 bases, and 20 bases lay in between. This CDR3 comprises 16 residues. From germline, CDR1 is SGHKS and CDR2 YYEKEE (reference sequence). The CDR3 DNA reads TGTGCCAGCAGCGTAGGACAGTTAAACCCCATCTACGAGCAGTACGTC. This sequence encodes CASSVGQLNPIYEQYV.

For the CDR3, the DNA is TGTGCCAGCAGCTTGCGCAGGGACTATGGCTACACCTTC. Translation: CASSLRRDYGYTF. V and J are TRBV7-8 and TRBJ1-2, with D maybe TRBD1 (5 bases). CDR1 and CDR2 from the germline V gene are SGHVS and FQNEAQ. There are 13 residues in the CDR3. With 3 bases removed from V and 3 bases from J, the gap between germline ends came to 8 bases.

The chain combines TRBV6-4 with TRBJ1-6; no definite D call. CDR1 and CDR2 from the germline V gene are MRHNA and SNTAGT. Trimming took off 2 bases at V and 10 bases at J, with 6 bases between the two ends. This CDR3 region has 12 residues. The CDR3 DNA follows: TGTGCCAGCAGTGACCCTCGGTCACCCCTCCACTTT. It translates to CASSDPRSPLHF.

J is TRBJ1-2 and V is TRBV18; 8 positions agree with TRBD1. The germline V gene encodes CDR1 KGHSH and CDR2 LQKENI. CDR3 length equals 12 residues. Trimming removed 3 bases from V and 7 bases from J; junction bases left unmatched: 1. The CDR3 nucleotides read TGTGCCAGCTCACCGGGGACAGGTGGCTACACCTTC. It encodes CASSPGTGGYTF.

This clone was counted once. This rearrangement joins TRBV15 to TRBJ2-1, with a tentative D call TRBD1 (5 bases). The CDR3 runs 15 residues. The germline gives CDR1 LNHNV, CDR2 YYDKDF (reference sequence). V lost 1 base and J lost 3, with 10 bases in between. CDR3 nucleotide sequence: TGTGCCACCAGCAGAGGTCAGGGCCGCTACAATGAGCAGTTCTTC. Protein product: CATSRGQGRYNEQFF.

The chain is built from TRBV7-8 and TRBJ1-5, with TRBD1 matching over 7 bases. Germline V gives CDR1 SGHVS, CDR2 FQNEAQ. The CDR3 has 17 amino acids. V trimming: 5 bases; J trimming: 3 bases; junction bases outside the gene matches: 13. CDR3 in DNA: TGTGCCAGCAGCCCCGGGGAACACACAGGGGTCAATCAGCCCCAGCATTTT. Amino acids: CASSPGEHTGVNQPQHF.

V is TRBV6-6 and J is TRBJ1-2; 7 bases align to TRBD1. The CDR3 runs 15 residues. V lost 4 bases and J lost 2; bases outside the gene matches: 7. Germline CDR1 MNHNY, CDR2 SVGAGI (reference sequence). The CDR3 spells CASSSLQGVNYGYTF. The CDR3, as DNA: TGTGCCAGCAGTTCTCTCCAGGGGGTAAACTATGGCTACACCTTC.

This chain joins TRBV2 and TRBJ2-5; 7 positions match TRBD2. The V and J ends lost 4 bases and 0 bases, in that order; junction bases with no gene match: 2. This CDR3 contains 14 residues. Germline V lookup: CDR1 SNHLY, CDR2 FYNNEI. The CDR3 reads CASSGLANQETQYF. The CDR3 DNA sequence: TGTGCCAGCAGTGGACTAGCCAACCAAGAGACCCAGTACTTC.

The V gene is TRBV2, the J gene TRBJ1-1; a possible D gene is TRBD1 (6 bases). The CDR3 loop spans 13 amino acids. In germline, CDR1 is SNHLY, CDR2 FYNNEI. Deletions cut 7 bases from V and 1 base from J, with 10 bases between. Here the CDR3 reads CASTLDRNTEAFF. The CDR3 coding sequence is TGTGCCAGCACCCTGGACAGGAACACTGAAGCTTTCTTT.

This chain links TRBV18 with TRBJ2-3, with 8 bases fitting TRBD1. The CDR3 spans 15 residues. Germline loops: CDR1 KGHSH, CDR2 LQKENI. The V and J ends lost 4 bases and 0 bases, in that order; junction bases with no gene match: 3. CDR3 residues: CASSRDRQSTDTQYF. CDR3 sequence (DNA): TGTGCCAGCTCACGGGACAGGCAAAGCACAGATACGCAGTATTTT.

V is TRBV6-5 and J is TRBJ2-7, with D maybe TRBD1 (6 bases). V lost 8 bases to trimming and J lost 4 bases, with 15 bases between them. Germline V gives CDR1 MNHEY, CDR2 SVGAGI. The CDR3 contains 13 residues. CDR3 DNA sequence: TGTGCCAGCGAGGCGACAGGAGGATACGAGCAGTACTTC. Translating it yields CASEATGGYEQYF.

The rearrangement links TRBV11-2 to TRBJ2-7; D unclear. This CDR3 spans 12 amino acids. Trimming removed 0 bases at V and 5 bases at J, with 5 bases between. Per the germline V gene, CDR1 is SGHAT and CDR2 is FQNNGV. Here the CDR3 reads CASSLDPNEQYV. As DNA, the CDR3 is TGTGCCAGCAGCTTAGATCCCAACGAGCAGTACGTC.

V usage is TRBV5-1 and J usage is TRBJ1-2, with 9 bases aligning to TRBD1. This CDR3 is 14 amino acids long. Germline assignment: CDR1 SGHRS and CDR2 YFSETQ. V lost 2 bases to trimming and J lost 10 bases; unmatched junction nucleotides: 9. CDR3 in DNA: TGCGCCAGCAGCTTAGACCCGGGACAGGGTGTCTACACCTTC. It specifies CASSLDPGQGVYTF.

V and J are TRBV6-2 or TRBV6-3 and TRBJ2-1, with 7 bases that match TRBD1. Germline V lookup: CDR1 MNHEY, CDR2 SVGEGT. The CDR3 sequence is 16 residues long. V lost 4 bases and J lost 2; bases outside the gene matches: 8. CDR3 protein: CASSSSGQTTYNEQFF. CDR3 bases: TGTGCCAGCAGTTCCTCGGGACAGACCACCTACAATGAGCAGTTCTTC.